One sample yielded the 17 T cell receptor beta chains listed below, sequenced in a study of T cell responses to AZD1222 COVID-19 vaccine. Profiling relied on immunoSEQ multiplex PCR, and the TCRdb table lists in-frame clones only, not all of them. The sample includes more than 95,000 clones, around 92% of them seen just once. This material consisted of peripheral blood, taken on day 0 of AZD1222 vaccination. These receptors came from an adult in good health.

The rearrangement joins TRBV29-1 to TRBJ1-1; D gene ambiguous. Looked up from germline, CDR1 is SQVTM and CDR2 is ANQGSEA. This CDR3 has 11 residues. The V and J ends lost 7 bases and 10 bases respectively, with 16 bases between them. As DNA, the CDR3 is TGCAGCGCCCACCTATCGTCTTCAGCTTTCTTT. It yields the protein CSAHLSSSAFF.

This sequence joins TRBV5-1 and TRBJ2-3; D might be TRBD2 (5 bases). The CDR3 totals 20 residues. Germline V CDR1 and CDR2: SGHRS, YFSETQ. Trimming shortened V by 1 base and J by 0 bases, and 24 bases separated the two germline ends. For the CDR3, the DNA is TGCGCCAGCAGCTTGTCGAGACTACTCATAACCACAACGAGCACAGATACGCAGTATTTT. Encoded protein: CASSLSRLLITTTSTDTQYF.

V and J are TRBV7-2 and TRBJ2-7, with D tentatively TRBD1 (6 bases). The germline V gene has CDR1 SGHTA and CDR2 FQGNSA. V lost 6 bases to trimming and J lost 5 bases, with 17 bases between them. CDR3 size: 14 residues. The CDR3 sequence is CASRLRTAGDEQYF. CDR3 DNA sequence: TGTGCCAGCAGGCTCAGGACAGCTGGGGACGAGCAGTACTTC.

This rearrangement joins TRBV3-1 (or the pseudogene TRBV3-2) to TRBJ1-2, with unresolved D. The CDR3 sequence is 14 residues long. V was shortened by 1 base and J by 5 bases, with 11 bases between the two germline ends. The germline gives CDR1 LGHDT, CDR2 YNNKEL (reference sequence). CDR3 protein: CASSQGFGSYGYTF. The CDR3 bases are TGTGCCAGCAGCCAAGGTTTTGGGAGTTATGGCTACACCTTC.

The chain uses TRBV14 and TRBJ1-1; TRBD1 matches 7 bases. With V trimmed by 4 bases and J by 6 bases, 8 bases remained unmatched. The CDR3 sequence is 14 residues long. Per the germline V gene, CDR1 is SGHDN and CDR2 is FVKESK. CDR3 coding DNA: TGTGCCAGCAGCCGTCGACAGGGCTGGGCTGAAGCTTTCTTT. Translated, it gives CASSRRQGWAEAFF.

The V gene is TRBV2, the J gene TRBJ2-3; D possibly corresponds to TRBD1 (6 bases). CDR3 size: 14 residues. V dropped 7 bases and J dropped 0 bases, with 11 bases sitting between them. The germline gives CDR1 SNHLY, CDR2 FYNNEI. CDR3 sequence (DNA): TGTGCCAGCATAGTGGGGGCCAGCACAGATACGCAGTATTTT. It specifies CASIVGASTDTQYF.

This clone is labeled as medium-sized. The chain employs TRBV9 and TRBJ2-7; D may match TRBD1 or TRBD2 (5 bases each). V was clipped by 3 bases and J by 2 bases, with 18 bases between them. Looked up from germline, CDR1 is SGDLS and CDR2 is YYNGEE. The CDR3 spans 16 residues. CDR3 sequence (DNA): TGTGCCAGCAGCGCCACCGGGACCCCAGCCGCCTACGAGCAGTACTTC. Protein product: CASSATGTPAAYEQYF.

The V call is TRBV19, the J call TRBJ1-1, with D tentatively TRBD1 (5 bases). The V gene's germline CDR1 is LNHDA and CDR2 SQIVND (reference sequence). Deletions cut 8 bases from V and 1 base from J, with 26 bases between. The CDR3 totals 18 residues. The CDR3 protein is CASFIPGLPQGWNTEAFF. CDR3 DNA: TGTGCCAGTTTTATTCCGGGACTCCCCCAAGGGTGGAACACTGAAGCTTTCTTT.

This chain joins TRBV6-5 and TRBJ1-1, with TRBD1 as a possible D gene (6 bases). The CDR3 extends over 15 amino acids. Trimming removed 6 bases at V and 7 bases at J, with 21 bases between. Per germline, CDR1 MNHEY and CDR2 SVGAGI. The CDR3 protein is CASRVSRGDMIEAFF. CDR3 in DNA: TGTGCCAGCAGGGTAAGCCGAGGGGACATGATTGAAGCTTTCTTT.

The chain couples TRBV29-1 to TRBJ2-7; no clear D gene. Germline-derived CDR1 and CDR2 are SQVTM and ANQGSEA. V dropped 2 bases and J dropped 0 bases, with 2 bases sitting between them. The CDR3 has 11 amino acids. DNA for the CDR3: TGCAGCGTTGAAAACTCCTACGAGCAGTACTTC. This codes for CSVENSYEQYF.

J is TRBJ2-1 and V is TRBV4-1; D not certain. Trimming removed 0 bases from V and 0 bases from J, with 6 bases in between. This CDR3 spans 15 amino acids. Germline V gene sequence: CDR1 MGHRA, CDR2 YSYEKL. As DNA, the CDR3 is TGCGCCAGCAGCCAAGATTCGGACTCCTACAATGAGCAGTTCTTC. Its protein product is CASSQDSDSYNEQFF.

The chain recombines TRBV6-2 or TRBV6-3 with TRBJ1-5, with D uncertain. The CDR3 has 15 residues. Trimming shortened V by 5 bases and J by 1 base, and 12 bases separated the two germline ends. Germline V gene lookup returns CDR1 MNHEY and CDR2 SVGEGT. CDR3 loop: CASSPRATSNQPQHF. As DNA, the CDR3 is TGTGCCAGCAGTCCCCGGGCTACGAGCAATCAGCCCCAGCATTTT.

The rearrangement joins TRBV11-1 to TRBJ2-7; 11 nucleotides agree with TRBD2. This CDR3 spans 15 amino acids. V shed 2 bases, J shed 3 bases, and the junction held 3 bases outside the gene matches. The germline V gene has CDR1 SGHAT and CDR2 FQDESV (reference sequence). The CDR3 spells CASSLYSGGVYEQYF. The CDR3 coding sequence is TGTGCCAGCAGCTTATATAGCGGGGGGGTCTACGAGCAGTACTTC.

Only a few counts were recorded for this clone. The chain employs TRBV27 and TRBJ1-2; 7 nucleotides agree with TRBD1. The CDR3 is made up of 14 amino acids. Looked up from germline, CDR1 is MNHEY and CDR2 is SMNVEV (reference sequence). V was clipped by 6 bases and J by 4 bases; unmatched bases: 8. CDR3 residues: CASSRQGGAYGYTF. The DNA for the CDR3 is TGTGCCAGCAGCCGACAGGGCGGCGCCTATGGCTACACCTTC.

The chain carries TRBV25-1 and TRBJ1-6; no definite D call. The germline V and J ends were trimmed by 6 bases and 6 bases, with 12 bases remaining between them. Germline V gene sequence: CDR1 MGHDK, CDR2 SYGVNS. This CDR3 spans 14 amino acids. The CDR3 region is CASRGRWANSPLHF. Here the CDR3 DNA reads TGTGCCAGCAGGGGGAGATGGGCTAATTCACCCCTCCACTTT.

The rearrangement uses TRBV30 and TRBJ2-7; possible D gene TRBD2, 7 bases. This CDR3 contains 12 residues. Deletions cut 3 bases from V and 5 bases from J, with 11 bases between. Germline V lookup: CDR1 GTSNPN, CDR2 SVGIG (reference sequence). CDR3 sequence reads: CAWRGGGHEQYF. The CDR3 region has the DNA TGTGCCTGGAGAGGGGGGGGGCACGAGCAGTACTTC.

This clone appeared once. This rearrangement joins TRBV10-1 to TRBJ2-5; unclear D gene. There are 14 residues in the CDR3. V shed 0 bases and J shed 7 bases, with 12 bases lying between them. Germline CDR1 and CDR2: WNHNN and SYGVQD (reference sequence). The CDR3 spells CASSESGPAGTQYF. The CDR3, as DNA: TGCGCCAGCAGTGAGTCGGGCCCCGCCGGGACCCAGTACTTC.